Below, one T cell receptor (beta chain) is given with its context. What it binds is not known. The sample is drawn from a study of cytomegalovirus exposure and HLA in healthy donors. Study-wide results and limits: An analysis was carried out later, and it reportedly showed fewer N-insertions in an Asian-associated ancestry cluster than the 666-donor mean. Beyond CMV serostatus, there was no information to go on about immune exposure. About 90% or about 30% of the time was how often most TCR beta V segments were productive, according to an earlier analysis.

This CDR3 contains 16 residues. The germline V gene has CDR1 SEHNR and CDR2 FQNEAQ (reference sequence). After removal of 4 bases from V and 7 bases from J, the junction contained 12 bases not matched to a gene. A multiplex PCR was run with 60 Vbeta primers and 13 Jbeta primers. Measured with immunoSEQ multiplex PCR; TCRdb has only the in-frame clones, and not every one. Of 60,000 to 80,000 clones listed, 70% to 85% are singletons. Sequenced material: PBMCs. This chain links TRBV7-9 with TRBJ1-2, with TRBD1 matching 10 bases. The sequence was obtained from a woman in her thirties in good health and CMV-seronegative. The CDR3 spells CASSSGRSGQGIGYTF. The CDR3 DNA reads TGTGCCAGCAGCTCCGGTCGGTCGGGACAGGGGATTGGCTACACCTTC.